This T cell receptor beta chain was obtained from a study of blood T cell repertoires in COVID-19. V was shortened by 7 bases and J by 7 bases, with 17 bases between the two germline ends. Germline V gene data show CDR1 as MNHEY and CDR2 as SVGAGI. The CDR3 contains 15 residues. Only in-frame clones appear in the TCRdb table, and some are missing; sequencing was by immunoSEQ multiplex PCR. The table includes tens of thousands of clones, under 85% detected once. Patients at the Seattle site were enrolled during active infection and followed longitudinally. The clonotype comes from a man aged 50-60 years with COVID-19, enrolled during active disease. The rearrangement uses TRBV6-5 and TRBJ1-6; D remains ambiguous. Sequencing was done on a sample of peripheral blood. In DNA, the CDR3 is TGTGCCAGCATCCTAAGACCCGGGAAAAATTCACCCCTCCACTTT. Protein product: CASILRPGKNSPLHF.